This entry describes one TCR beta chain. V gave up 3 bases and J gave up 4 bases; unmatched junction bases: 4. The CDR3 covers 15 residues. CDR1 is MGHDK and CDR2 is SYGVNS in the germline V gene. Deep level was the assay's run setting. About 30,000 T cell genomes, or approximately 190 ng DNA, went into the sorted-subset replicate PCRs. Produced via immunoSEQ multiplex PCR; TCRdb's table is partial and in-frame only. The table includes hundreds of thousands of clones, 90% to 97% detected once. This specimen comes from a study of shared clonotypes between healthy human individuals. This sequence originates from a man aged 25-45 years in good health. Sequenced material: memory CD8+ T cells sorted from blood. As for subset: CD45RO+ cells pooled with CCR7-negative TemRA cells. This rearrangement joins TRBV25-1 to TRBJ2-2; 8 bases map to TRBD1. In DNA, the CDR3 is TGTGCCAGCAGTGACAGGGGGCGGACCACCGGGGAGCTGTTTTTT. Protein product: CASSDRGRTTGELFF.